The present T cell receptor (beta chain) was sequenced within a study of shared clonotypes between healthy human individuals (dated by TCRdb to 2018 to 2020). Regarding the study in general: A few men and two women, aged 18 to 49 years, made up the cohort. Per donor, three plates each were used for CD4 naive and CD4 memory, two for CD8 naive, and one for CD8 memory. Blood TCR repertoires of about five healthy adults were deeply sequenced to estimate repertoire size and the extent of clonotype sharing between individuals. Different laboratories and diverse techniques were used to prepare libraries and sequence TCR repertoires, to increase sequencing depth and limit assay-specific biases. Per donor, leukapheresis produced somewhere between about 0.94 and 8.9 billion PBMCs. The investigation overall reported the following: Pairwise subsampling led to the expectation that sequencing depth would affect the degree of clonotype sharing among donors. Estimated clonotype richness was generally larger for naive than for memory subsets. Even with the large sequencing depth, rarefaction of the sorted-subset datasets indicated that sequencing was incomplete. Because the study included a small number of donors, the genetic and exposure-history diversity represented was limited. Across a few donors, approximately 5% of naive CD4, more than 3% of naive CD8, about 2.3% of memory CD4, and under 0.45% of memory CD8 clonotypes were shared. Compared with non-shared clonotypes, clonotypes shared by all four sorted-subset donors had higher generation probabilities. Sampling was restricted to blood, and TCR repertoires in tissues likely differ from the TCR repertoires found in blood.

Donors were healthy HIV-negative adults with no recently reported acute infections or vaccinations. Only Caucasian adults living in Nashville, Tennessee, USA were represented among the donors. Magnetic negative selection was used to enrich CD4+ T cells, after which naive cells were positively selected on CD45RA and the negative fraction became the memory subset. Blood was obtained by leukapheresis, after which PBMCs were separated by Ficoll-Histopaque density gradient centrifugation and cryopreserved in liquid nitrogen vapor phase. Purity and quantity of every magnetically sorted T cell population were checked by analytical flow cytometry. Each sorted fraction had its genomic DNA isolated and then quantified by UV absorbance on a Nanodrop 2000c. TCR CDR3 regions were amplified from genomic DNA by multiplex PCR using the deep immunoSEQ assay. Extracted genomic DNA from each cell subset was spread evenly across all wells of several immunoSEQ 96-well plates, with each plate serving as a replicate. For sorted subsets, around 200 ng genomic DNA, equal to 25,000 to 35,000 T cell genomes, was loaded into each replicate PCR. The purified libraries were quantified using a Qubit 3.0 fluorometer, sized with a Bioanalyzer 2100, and then quantified again using the KAPA Library Quantification kit. Every immunoSEQ 96-well plate was sequenced on a dedicated single-read 150-cycle Illumina NextSeq 550 flow cell. The authors' analysis ran thus. Because the immunoSEQ output included only junctional sequences and no quality scores, the filtering could not be the same as the filtering used for full-length reads. To assign V/J genes and CDR3, sequences were annotated against IMGT germline references using PyIR, a Python wrapper for IgBLAST v1.9. Reads were filtered out if the reads had weak V/J assignments (E-value above 1e-6), no CDR3, stop codons, out-of-frame junctions, or ambiguous translated residues. V3J clonotypes were defined by identical inferred V gene, J gene, and CDR3 amino acid sequence. Percentage overlap between repertoires was computed as shared unique clonotypes divided by the size of the smaller repertoire. Richness of each repertoire was evaluated using RTK rarefaction, the Chao1 estimator, and Recon v2.1 estimates of unobserved clonotypes. Generation probabilities were computed with OLGA for all TCRbeta clonotypes obtained by the gDNA method from a few donors. The clones in this table, taken by TCRdb from immuneACCESS, are in-frame only. Not every clone is retained; where verified, under half of the shortfall comes from an unresolved V gene, and the cause of the rest is unknown. V and J calls and clone size come straight from that table; D and trimming were deduced from the DNA. This sample lists 950,000 to 1,100,000 clones; 78% were detected once. 0.6% to 0.75% of the sample goes to the ten largest clones.

CDR1 and CDR2, per the germline V gene, are SQVTM and ANQGSEA. The CDR3 spans 13 residues, from the cysteine through the phenylalanine. Only the CDR3 portion is preserved as DNA: 39 bases, with reading frame beginning at the first base. At the junction V is shortened by 6 bases and J by 1 base; bases outside the gene matches: 3. This clone was counted at least ten times. This receptor's antigen is unknown. No quality values exist for individual bases; no much larger clone is one base distant. Input material: memory CD4+ T cells from PBMCs. The cell subset or site label on this specimen signifies: CD45RA-negative fraction. The source is a man between 18 and 29 years old in good health. Some clones in this sample may be carry-over from other donors' samples. The chain uses TRBV29-1 and TRBJ1-3; TRBD1 fits 7 bases in the junction. The DNA sequence follows: TGCAGCGTGGGACAGCAGTCTGGAAACACCATATATTTT. Its protein is CSVGQQSGNTIYF.